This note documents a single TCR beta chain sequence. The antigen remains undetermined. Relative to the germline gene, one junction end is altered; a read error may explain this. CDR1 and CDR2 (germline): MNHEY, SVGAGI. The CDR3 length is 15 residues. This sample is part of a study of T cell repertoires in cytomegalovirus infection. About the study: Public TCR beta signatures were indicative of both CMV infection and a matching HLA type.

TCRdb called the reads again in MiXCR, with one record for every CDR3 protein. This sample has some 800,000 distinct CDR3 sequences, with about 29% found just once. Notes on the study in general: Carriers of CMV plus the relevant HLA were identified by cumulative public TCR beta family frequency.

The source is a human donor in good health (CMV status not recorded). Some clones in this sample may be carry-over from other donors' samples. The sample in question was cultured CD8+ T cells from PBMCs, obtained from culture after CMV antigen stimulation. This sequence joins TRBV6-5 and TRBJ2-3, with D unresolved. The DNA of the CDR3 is TGTGCCAGAAGTTACGACCCTCCTTCCACAGATACGCAGTATTTT. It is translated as CARSYDPPSTDTQYF.